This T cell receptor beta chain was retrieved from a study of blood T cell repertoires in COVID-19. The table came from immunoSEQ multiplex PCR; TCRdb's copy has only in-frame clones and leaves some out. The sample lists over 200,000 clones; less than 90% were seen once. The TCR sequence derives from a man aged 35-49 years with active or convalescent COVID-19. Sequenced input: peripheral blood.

This chain's CDR3 is CASSLLGGGTGELFF. CDR3 nucleotides: TGTGCCAGCTCCCTCCTCGGCGGGGGGACCGGGGAGCTGTTTTTT. The chain couples TRBV7-2 to TRBJ2-2; 8 bases map to TRBD2. The CDR3 length is 15 residues. V shed 8 bases and J 5 bases; nucleotides not matched to a gene: 10. Germline CDR1 and CDR2: SGHTA and FQGNSA.